A single sample is the source of the 22 T cell receptor beta chains below, sequenced in a study of blood T cells in healthy people across ages. Then a second PCR, running roughly 7 to 11 cycles, was carried out with a sample-barcoded 5' primer and a J-beta primer mix. TCRdb re-analysed the 5' RACE reads in MiXCR, keeping a single row per CDR3 protein. This sample yields 1.5 million to 2 million distinct CDR3 sequences, of which around 35% are seen a single time; about 10% belongs to the top ten. The sample comprised blood. The receptors originated from a woman aged 30 to 39 in good health.

The rearrangement links TRBV12-3 or TRBV12-4 to TRBJ2-7; no definite D call. The CDR3 sequence is 14 residues long. The V gene lost 2 bases and the J gene lost 2 bases, with 10 bases spanning the gap. Here the CDR3 reads CASSLNGSPYEQYF. The CDR3 nucleotides are TGTGCCAGCAGTTTAAACGGCTCCCCCTACGAGCAGTACTTC.

The chain has TRBV6-1 and TRBJ1-1; 8 bases line up with TRBD1. With V trimmed by 7 bases and J by 1 base, 8 bases remained unmatched. The CDR3 spans 15 residues. The V gene's germline CDR1 is MNHNS and CDR2 SASEGT. The CDR3 bases are TGTGCCAGCAACGAACGGACAGGGAAGAACACTGAAGCTTTCTTT. Protein sequence: CASNERTGKNTEAFF.

Comment on this clonotype: Lacking the conserved final phenylalanine or tryptophan, this CDR3 likely reflects a read error. This chain joins TRBV6-5 and TRBJ2-1; the D gene could be TRBD1 or TRBD2 (5 bases each). The CDR3 contains 13 residues. Trimming cost V 0 bases and J 9 bases, with 9 bases left between them. Germline V gives CDR1 MNHEY, CDR2 SVGAGI. The CDR3 DNA reads TGTGCCAGCAGTTACTCTCAGAGGGGTGAGCAGTTCTTA. Residues: CASSYSQRGEQFL.

The CDR3 protein is CSARDTREGRRDTQYF. CDR3 in DNA: TGCAGTGCTAGGGACACACGGGAGGGCCGAAGAGATACGCAGTATTTT. This chain joins TRBV20-1 and TRBJ2-3; 8 bases fit TRBD2. CDR1 and CDR2 (germline): DFQATT, SNEGSKA (reference sequence). CDR3 size: 16 residues. J gave up 5 bases and V 3 bases, and 13 bases lay outside the gene matches.

The V gene is TRBV2, the J gene TRBJ2-3, with 11 bases identical to TRBD2. Losses at the gene ends were 10 bases for V and 1 base for J; bases not matched to a gene: 16. CDR3 length: 18 residues. CDR1 and CDR2 from the germline V gene are SNHLY and FYNNEI. CDR3 coding DNA: TGTGCCAACATTGTCCCTCAACTAGCGGGAGACGGCACAGATACGCAGTATTTT. This encodes CANIVPQLAGDGTDTQYF.

Many counts were recorded for this clonotype. This rearrangement joins TRBV29-1 to TRBJ2-3; D might be TRBD2 (6 bases). The germline V and J ends were trimmed by 5 bases and 6 bases, with 12 bases remaining between them. Per germline, CDR1 SQVTM and CDR2 ANQGSEA. This CDR3 is built from 12 residues. The CDR3 coding sequence is TGCAGCGTTATAGGGAGGTGGGATACGCAGTATTTT. It specifies CSVIGRWDTQYF.

The chain recombines TRBV7-9 with TRBJ2-7; the match to TRBD2 covers 12 bases. The end of the DNA fits TRBJ2-5 better, so the J call may be wrong. The CDR3 consists of 15 residues. CDR1 is SEHNR and CDR2 is FQNEAQ in the germline V gene (reference sequence). The CDR3: CASSPRTSGVETQYF. The CDR3 nucleotides are TGTGCCAGCAGTCCCAGGACTAGCGGGGTGGAGACCCAGTACTTC.

This clonotype was counted a few times. The CDR3 is CASSLADYSGYEQYF. In DNA form, the CDR3 reads TGTGCCAGCAGCTTAGCGGACTATTCCGGGTACGAGCAGTACTTC. The chain links TRBV11-1 to TRBJ2-7; a possible D gene is TRBD2 (6 bases). Germline lookup yields CDR1 SGHAT and CDR2 FQDESV (reference sequence). V was trimmed by 0 bases and J by 4 bases, leaving 13 bases between them. The CDR3 totals 15 residues.

This clonotype has a handful of counts. The chain is built from TRBV20-1 and TRBJ2-7, with TRBD2 identical over 7 bases. The CDR3 is made up of 12 amino acids. Trimming took 3 bases from V and 5 from J; bases not matched to a gene: 4. From germline, CDR1 is DFQATT and CDR2 SNEGSKA (reference sequence). This chain's CDR3 is CSASGGSNEQYF. The CDR3 region has the DNA TGCAGTGCTAGCGGCGGGAGCAACGAGCAGTACTTC.

The table lists this clonotype with a few counts. This rearrangement joins TRBV10-3 to TRBJ2-2, with D maybe TRBD2 (6 bases). The V end lost 10 bases, the J end lost 2 bases, and 17 bases lay between the germline ends. The CDR3 totals 15 residues. The germline V gene encodes CDR1 ENHRY and CDR2 SYGVKD. This CDR3 is CATRPGRGNTGELFF. The CDR3 DNA reads TGTGCCACCAGGCCAGGGCGGGGCAACACCGGGGAGCTGTTTTTT.

The DNA for the CDR3 is TGTGCCAGCACGAAACCGGACCCAATCCACGAGCAGTACTTC. Translating it yields CASTKPDPIHEQYF. The V call is TRBV7-9, the J call TRBJ2-4; no firm D call. The closer fit of TRBJ2-7 to the DNA end suggests the J call may be wrong. Germline loops: CDR1 SEHNR, CDR2 FQNEAQ (reference sequence). This CDR3 has 14 amino acids.

This clonotype was observed a few times. This chain uses TRBV30 with TRBJ2-5; D is ambiguous. This CDR3 contains 11 residues. The germline V gene has CDR1 GTSNPN and CDR2 SVGIG (reference sequence). With 5 bases removed from V and 2 bases from J, the gap between germline ends came to 6 bases. The CDR3 spells CAWGRQETQYF. The CDR3 bases are TGTGCCTGGGGTCGGCAAGAGACCCAGTACTTC.

The chain combines TRBV7-9 with TRBJ2-7; 8 nucleotides align to TRBD2. Germline V gene lookup returns CDR1 SEHNR and CDR2 FQNEAQ (reference sequence). Trimming cost V 3 bases and J 2 bases; bases outside gene matches: 6. This CDR3 is built from 15 residues. DNA of the CDR3: TGTGCCAGCAGCTTGGGGACTAGTCCCACCTACGAGCAGTACTTC. Its protein product is CASSLGTSPTYEQYF.

This clonotype has a single count. CDR3 sequence: CASSVAGPPCNEQFF. CDR3 bases: TGTGCCAGCAGCGTAGCGGGGCCCCCTTGCAATGAGCAGTTCTTC. The J gene is TRBJ2-1, the V gene TRBV9; D could derive from TRBD1 or TRBD2 (5 bases each). CDR3 length: 15 residues. Trimming left V 0 bases short and J 6 bases short, with 13 bases between. Per germline, CDR1 SGDLS and CDR2 YYNGEE.

Only a few counts were recorded for this clonotype. V is TRBV4-2 and J is TRBJ2-3; D is unclear. Trimming left V 1 base short and J 4 bases short, with 9 bases between. The germline V gene has CDR1 LGHNA and CDR2 YNFKEQ. CDR3 length equals 14 residues. CDR3 residues: CASSQALGPDTQYF. CDR3 nucleotides: TGTGCCAGCAGCCAAGCCCTAGGTCCAGATACGCAGTATTTT.

This clonotype was found many times. V and J are TRBV29-1 and TRBJ2-1; D possibly matches TRBD1 or TRBD2 (5 bases each). The CDR3 totals 15 residues. Trimming took off 7 bases at V and 7 bases at J, with 23 bases between the two ends. Looked up from germline, CDR1 is SQVTM and CDR2 is ANQGSEA. The CDR3, as DNA: TGCAGCGCCGTCCCTAGAGGGCCAGGGATGAATGAGCAGTTCTTC. This encodes CSAVPRGPGMNEQFF.

This clonotype turned up a few times. The chain has TRBV7-3 and TRBJ1-2; no clear D gene. Germline CDR1 is SGHTA and CDR2 is FQGTGA. V lost 2 bases, J lost 2 bases, and 15 bases lay in between. The CDR3 runs 16 residues. CDR3 sequence (DNA): TGTGCCAGCAGCTTACCTTCTGTGGGGAGAAACTATGGCTACACCTTC. It encodes CASSLPSVGRNYGYTF.

This clonotype was seen more than once but under ten times. V and J are TRBV6-1 and TRBJ1-1; 11 bases align to TRBD1. V gave up 4 bases and J gave up 3 bases; unmatched junction bases: 4. The CDR3 length is 15 residues. Germline CDR1 reads MNHNS; CDR2 reads SASEGT. In DNA form, the CDR3 reads TGTGCCAGCAGTGGGGGGACAGGGGGTGACACTGAAGCTTTCTTT. Amino acid sequence: CASSGGTGGDTEAFF.

The chain combines TRBV7-2 with TRBJ2-5; 7 positions agree with TRBD2. The germline V gene has CDR1 SGHTA and CDR2 FQGNSA. Trimming took 5 bases from V and 1 from J; bases not matched to a gene: 10. The CDR3 extends over 16 amino acids. DNA for the CDR3: TGTGCCAGCAGCCCGCGACTAACGGGGGGCCAAGAGACCCAGTACTTC. It encodes CASSPRLTGGQETQYF. Combining the CDR3 with reference TRBV7-2 and TRBJ2-5 gives the whole variable domain GAGVSQSPSNKVTEKGKDVELRCDPISGHTALYWYRQSLGQGLEFLIYFQGNSAPDKSGLPSDRFSAERTGGSVSTLTIQRTQQEDSAVYLCASSPRLTGGQETQYFGPGTRLLVL.

This rearrangement joins TRBV27 to TRBJ2-7; D is undetermined. The germline V gene encodes CDR1 MNHEY and CDR2 SMNVEV (reference sequence). V lost 5 bases and J lost 7, with 21 bases in between. The CDR3 loop spans 15 amino acids. This chain's CDR3 is CASSGMGLAVEEQYF. The CDR3 DNA reads TGTGCCAGCAGTGGGATGGGTCTGGCGGTGGAAGAGCAGTACTTC.

This clonotype came up once. The chain employs TRBV20-1 and TRBJ2-3; 13 bases align to TRBD2. Germline V gene data show CDR1 as DFQATT and CDR2 as SNEGSKA (reference sequence). V lost 6 bases and J lost 5; bases outside the gene matches: 8. This CDR3 is 15 amino acids long. Written as DNA, the CDR3 is TGCAGTGCGGAAACTAGCGGGAGGGCCGGAGATACGCAGTATTTT. Protein: CSAETSGRAGDTQYF.

The J gene is TRBJ2-4, the V gene TRBV27; unclear D gene. V was trimmed by 0 bases and J by 1 base, leaving 13 bases between them. CDR1 is MNHEY, CDR2 SMNVEV, per germline (reference sequence). CDR3 size: 17 residues. The CDR3 sequence is CASSLSPHEWAKNIQYF. The CDR3, as DNA: TGTGCCAGCAGTTTATCACCCCATGAGTGGGCCAAAAACATTCAGTACTTC.